This T cell receptor (beta chain) was retrieved from a study of regulatory T cells in long-lasting Graves disease. V lost 0 bases and J lost 4; bases outside the gene matches: 7. Germline CDR1 is MNHGY and CDR2 is SVAAGI. This CDR3 has 16 residues. Through Arm-PCR of CDR3 regions and iRepertoire HTBI primers, TCR beta libraries were built. Each CDR3 protein gets one entry after TCRdb re-called the multiplex PCR reads with MiXCR. The table records 440,000 or so distinct CDR3 sequences, less than 20% of them present only once. This clonotype was recorded at least ten times. Documented time point: newly diagnosed GD, antithyroid drugs for less than 3 months. The TCR library was made from RNA extracted from PBMCs. These records were also assigned to another study, of T cells in Graves' hyperthyroidism and ophthalmopathy.

The chain employs TRBV6-9 and TRBJ2-3; TRBD2 matches 7 bases. Sequences were derived from peripheral blood mononuclear cells (PBMCs), sampled at new diagnosis, from a patient treated with antithyroid drugs. The clonotype originates from a woman aged 30 to 39 with Graves disease. CDR3 sequence (DNA): TGTGCCAGCAGTTATTCCTTAGGCGGGGGTCCAGATACGCAGTATTTT. Its protein is CASSYSLGGGPDTQYF.